The source of this T cell receptor (beta chain) is a study of T cells after yellow fever vaccination. General observations from the study: CD4 and CD8 compartments shared a small share of clonotypes, likely from convergent recombination.

This clonotype was counted at least ten times. Its target is unknown. MiXCR, run by TCRdb on the 5' RACE reads, gives a single entry per CDR3 protein. The table includes 110,000 to 150,000 distinct CDR3 sequences, more than 6.5% detected once. CDR1 SGHRS and CDR2 YFSETQ come from the germline V gene. V dropped 1 base and J dropped 1; count of bases not matched to a gene: 7. This CDR3 comprises 18 residues. The chain links TRBV5-1 to TRBJ1-6, with 8 nucleotides matching TRBD1. The material sequenced was CD4+ T cells sorted from PBMCs, taken 10 days after the yellow fever booster vaccination. This TCR was sampled from a man aged 30 to 45 who received the YFV17D yellow fever vaccine. The CDR3 reads CASSLQDREASYNSPLHF. The CDR3 DNA sequence: TGCGCCAGCAGCTTGCAGGACAGGGAGGCGTCCTATAATTCACCCCTCCACTTT. Based on the CDR3 plus reference TRBV5-1 and TRBJ1-6, the full variable domain is KAGVTQTPRYLIKTRGQQVTLSCSPISGHRSVSWYQQTPGQGLQFLFEYFSETQRNKGNFPGRFSGRQFSNSRSEMNVSTLELGDSALYLCASSLQDREASYNSPLHFGNGTRLTVT.